This T cell receptor (beta chain) is from a study of metastatic and nonmetastatic thyroid tumors. Study summary: Peripheral blood and tumor or nodule samples from malignant and benign thyroid patients were compared. Study results and limitations: A significant increase in TCR beta diversity was reportedly seen in malignant thyroid tumors relative to benign nodules, in blood and tumor.

There were no patients who had received any treatment before thyroid surgery. Within the sample, this clone is medium-sized. Its antigen remains unknown. Germline CDR1 reads LNHDA; CDR2 reads SQIVND (reference sequence). The V gene end was trimmed by 4 bases and the J gene end by 2 bases; junction bases not matched to a gene: 3. There are 15 residues in the CDR3. In the authors' workflow: The distant-metastasis classifier for papillary thyroid cancer was built from CDR3 differences across clinicopathological groups. TCRdb reprocessed the PCR reads using MiXCR. The V and J calls, along with clone size, are taken from TCRdb and not from the paper's own processing. In the table there are approximately 4,000 clones, less than 45% of which are singletons.

The sequenced sample was adjacent normal tissue. The V and J genes are TRBV19 and TRBJ2-7; 12 nucleotides agree with TRBD2. The receptor's source is a female donor with papillary thyroid cancer or a benign thyroid nodule (not recorded which). Some clones in this sample may be carry-over from other donors' samples. The CDR3 nucleotides read TGTGCCAGTAGTACGACTAGCGGGGGTACCTACGAGCAGTACTTC. This translates into CASSTTSGGTYEQYF.